One and the same sample provided the 6 T cell receptor beta chains below, sequenced in a study of blood T cells in healthy people across ages. With a J-beta primer mix and a sample-barcoded 5' primer, a second PCR ran roughly 6 to 12 cycles. TCRdb ran MiXCR on the 5' RACE reads and lists one entry per CDR3 protein. The data show 1.5 million to 2 million distinct CDR3 sequences, with roughly 43% seen just once and roughly 23% held by the top ten. The sequenced sample consisted of blood. These receptors were collected from a human donor in good health.

CDR3 sequence: CATSRERRYNEQFF. As DNA, the CDR3 is TGTGCCACCAGCAGAGAGAGGAGATACAATGAGCAGTTCTTC. This sequence joins TRBV15 and TRBJ2-1; D is unresolved. The V gene lost 0 bases and the J gene lost 4 bases, with 7 bases spanning the gap. Germline loops: CDR1 LNHNV, CDR2 YYDKDF (reference sequence). The CDR3 runs 14 residues. The whole variable domain, filled in from reference TRBV15 and TRBJ2-1, reads DAMVIQNPRYQVTQFGKPVTLSCSQTLNHNVMYWYQQKSSQAPKLLFHYYDKDFNNEADTPDNFQSRRPNTSFCFLDIRSPGLGDTAMYLCATSRERRYNEQFFGPGTRLTVL.

This clonotype turned up a few times. The V and J genes are TRBV6-5 and TRBJ1-6, with D perhaps matching TRBD1 (5 bases). Trimming took 6 bases from V and 10 from J, leaving 10 bases between them. The germline CDR1 and CDR2 sequences are MNHEY and SVGAGI. The CDR3 is made up of 12 amino acids. Written as DNA, the CDR3 is TGTGCCAGCAGCCAGGGAGAATCACCCCTCCACTTT. Its protein is CASSQGESPLHF.

This clonotype was detected only a few times. In nucleotides, the CDR3 is TGTGCCAGCAGTCCCGGGAGGGGCAGCCGTTCCACAGATACGCAGTATTTT. Translated, it gives CASSPGRGSRSTDTQYF. The rearrangement uses TRBV28 and TRBJ2-3; 8 bases map to TRBD2. V was clipped by 5 bases and J by 2 bases; unmatched bases: 12. The CDR3 covers 17 residues. Germline CDR1 and CDR2: MDHEN and SYDVKM.

This clonotype was picked up a small number of times. The V and J genes are TRBV5-1 and TRBJ1-1; no reliable D call. CDR3 length equals 13 residues. The germline V gene has CDR1 SGHRS and CDR2 YFSETQ. V dropped 1 base and J dropped 4 bases, with 8 bases sitting between them. For the CDR3, the DNA is TGCGCCAGCAGCTTGAACGGGGTCACTGAAGCTTTCTTT. Encoded protein: CASSLNGVTEAFF. The variable domain in full, completed from reference TRBV5-1 and TRBJ1-1, reads KAGVTQTPRYLIKTRGQQVTLSCSPISGHRSVSWYQQTPGQGLQFLFEYFSETQRNKGNFPGRFSGRQFSNSRSEMNVSTLELGDSALYLCASSLNGVTEAFFGQGTRLTVV.

The chain has TRBV6-4 and TRBJ2-2; TRBD1 agrees at 7 bases. This CDR3 is built from 15 residues. Germline V lookup: CDR1 MRHNA, CDR2 SNTAGT. After removal of 5 bases from V and 4 bases from J, the junction contained 7 bases not matched to a gene. Here the CDR3 reads CASSLTGSTTGELFF. CDR3 coding DNA: TGTGCCAGCAGTTTGACAGGGAGTACCACCGGGGAGCTGTTTTTT.

The V call is TRBV5-1, the J call TRBJ2-1; 8 bases align to TRBD1. After removal of 5 bases from V and 9 bases from J, the junction contained 10 bases not matched to a gene. Germline CDR1 SGHRS, CDR2 YFSETQ. The CDR3 spans 14 residues. In DNA, the CDR3 is TGCGCCAGCAGTCTCCTGGACAGGGTGAGTGAGCAGTTCTTC. Encoded protein: CASSLLDRVSEQFF.